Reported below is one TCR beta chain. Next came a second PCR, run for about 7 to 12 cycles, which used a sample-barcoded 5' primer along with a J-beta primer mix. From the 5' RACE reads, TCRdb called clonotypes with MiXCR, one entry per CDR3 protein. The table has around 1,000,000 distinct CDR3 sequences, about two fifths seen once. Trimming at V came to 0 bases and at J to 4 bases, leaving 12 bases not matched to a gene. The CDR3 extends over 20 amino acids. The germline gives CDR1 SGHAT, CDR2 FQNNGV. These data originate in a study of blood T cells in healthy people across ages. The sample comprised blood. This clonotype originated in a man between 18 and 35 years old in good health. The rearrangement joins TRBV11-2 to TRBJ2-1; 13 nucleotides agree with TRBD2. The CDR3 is CASSLDTGLAGAFLYNEQFF. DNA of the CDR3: TGTGCCAGCAGCTTAGATACAGGACTAGCGGGGGCCTTTCTTTACAATGAGCAGTTCTTC.